Listed here are 17 T cell receptor beta chains from one sample, sequenced in a study of T cell responses to AZD1222 COVID-19 vaccine. Clones were sequenced by immunoSEQ multiplex PCR, and TCRdb holds only the in-frame ones, with some missing. The table includes approximately 150,000 clones, around 87% detected once. Sequencing was performed on peripheral blood, taken on day 0 of AZD1222 vaccination. These receptor sequences come from an adult in good health.

This rearrangement joins TRBV3-1 (or the pseudogene TRBV3-2) to TRBJ1-4; TRBD1 is a possible D gene (5 bases). The CDR3 runs to 13 residues. Trimming removed 11 bases at V and 8 bases at J, with 18 bases between. The germline V gene encodes CDR1 LGHDT and CDR2 YNNKEL (reference sequence). CDR3: CACSGLNLEKLFF. The CDR3 DNA reads TGTGCCTGCTCGGGGCTAAATCTAGAAAAACTGTTTTTT.

The chain employs TRBV2 and TRBJ1-1; D ambiguous. This CDR3 has 17 residues. Germline V gene data show CDR1 as SNHLY and CDR2 as FYNNEI. V was cut by 6 bases and J by 0 bases, with 20 bases left in between. Here the CDR3 reads CASSGEGGLNLNTEAFF. Here the CDR3 DNA reads TGTGCCAGCAGCGGGGAAGGAGGGCTTAACCTGAACACTGAAGCTTTCTTT.

This clone was detected once. The chain is built from TRBV5-1 and TRBJ1-3, with 7 bases fitting TRBD1. The CDR3 covers 15 residues. From germline, CDR1 is SGHRS and CDR2 YFSETQ. V was pared by 4 bases and J by 1 base, with 5 bases of the junction left unmatched. CDR3 sequence (DNA): TGCGCCAGCAGCCGGGACAGCAGATCTGGAAACACCATATATTTT. Encoded protein: CASSRDSRSGNTIYF.

This chain uses TRBV30 with TRBJ1-1; 10 bases fit TRBD1. The germline V gene encodes CDR1 GTSNPN and CDR2 SVGIG (reference sequence). The CDR3 loop spans 13 amino acids. V was clipped by 5 bases and J by 4 bases; unmatched bases: 4. The CDR3 sequence is CAWSGQGITEAFF. CDR3 bases: TGTGCCTGGTCGGGACAGGGGATCACTGAAGCTTTCTTT.

V usage is TRBV19 and J usage is TRBJ1-1, with D perhaps matching TRBD1 (5 bases). The CDR3 has 15 amino acids. With 10 bases removed from V and 4 bases from J, the gap between germline ends came to 22 bases. The germline CDR1 and CDR2 sequences are LNHDA and SQIVND (reference sequence). The CDR3 loop is CAIFNPGLRGTEAFF. DNA of the CDR3: TGTGCCATTTTCAATCCGGGACTCAGAGGCACTGAAGCTTTCTTT. Combining the CDR3 with reference TRBV19 and TRBJ1-1 gives the whole variable domain DGGITQSPKYLFRKEGQNVTLSCEQNLNHDAMYWYRQDPGQGLRLIYYSQIVNDFQKGDIAEGYSVSREKKESFPLTVTSAQKNPTAFYLCAIFNPGLRGTEAFFGQGTRLTVV.

The chain links TRBV7-9 to TRBJ1-1; 7 bases align to TRBD1. The CDR3 has 14 residues. Trimming took 5 bases from V and 2 from J; bases not matched to a gene: 5. Per the germline V gene, CDR1 is SEHNR and CDR2 is FQNEAQ (reference sequence). CDR3 DNA: TGTGCCAGCAGCGTAGGGACAGCTAACACTGAAGCTTTCTTT. Protein sequence: CASSVGTANTEAFF.

The J gene is TRBJ1-4, the V gene TRBV20-1; TRBD1 aligns across 7 bases. Losses at the gene ends were 3 bases for V and 5 bases for J; bases not matched to a gene: 3. The CDR3 has 13 amino acids. Germline V gene sequence: CDR1 DFQATT, CDR2 SNEGSKA (reference sequence). CDR3 DNA sequence: TGCAGTGCTAGTAGGGGGCGGAATGAAAAACTGTTTTTT. Translation: CSASRGRNEKLFF.

The rearrangement joins TRBV7-9 to TRBJ2-5; D ambiguous. V was cut by 5 bases and J by 5 bases, with 15 bases left in between. The germline V gene encodes CDR1 SEHNR and CDR2 FQNEAQ (reference sequence). CDR3 size: 14 residues. CDR3 sequence: CASSTVQVKETQYF. CDR3 nucleotides: TGTGCCAGCAGCACTGTCCAGGTCAAGGAGACCCAGTACTTC. The variable domain in full, completed from reference TRBV7-9 and TRBJ2-5, reads DTGVSQNPRHKITKRGQNVTFRCDPISEHNRLYWYRQTLGQGPEFLTYFQNEAQLEKSRLLSDRFSAERPKGSFSTLEIQRTEQGDSAMYLCASSTVQVKETQYFGPGTRLLVL.

The rearrangement links TRBV6-5 to TRBJ2-1; 9 nucleotides match TRBD2. V shed 2 bases and J 8 bases; nucleotides not matched to a gene: 10. CDR1 is MNHEY, CDR2 SVGAGI, per germline. The CDR3 has 16 residues. DNA of the CDR3: TGTGCCAGCAGTTACGGTATGGGACTAGCTATCCATGAGCAGTTCTTC. It yields the protein CASSYGMGLAIHEQFF.

The J gene is TRBJ1-4, the V gene TRBV18; the D is unclear. This CDR3 has 14 residues. Germline CDR1 is KGHSH and CDR2 is LQKENI. V lost 6 bases, J lost 0 bases, and 8 bases lay in between. The CDR3 nucleotides read TGTGCCAGCTCCGGAGCAGCAACTAATGAAAAACTGTTTTTT. Translation gives CASSGAATNEKLFF.

This clone has more than one count but fewer than ten. The chain links TRBV5-1 to TRBJ1-4; a weak D match, TRBD1 (5 bases). CDR3 size: 14 residues. In germline, CDR1 is SGHRS, CDR2 YFSETQ. V shed 4 bases and J shed 5 bases, with 12 bases lying between them. CDR3 sequence (DNA): TGCGCCAGCAGCGGCGGGGGGAAAAATGAAAAACTGTTTTTT. It specifies CASSGGGKNEKLFF.

This clone was seen only a few times. This chain joins TRBV11-2 and TRBJ2-7, with 7 positions matching TRBD1. In germline, CDR1 is SGHAT, CDR2 FQNNGV. There are 11 residues in the CDR3. Trimming took 11 bases from V and 6 from J; bases not matched to a gene: 7. CDR3 sequence: CAVKQGSEQYF. The DNA of the CDR3 is TGTGCCGTTAAACAGGGGAGCGAGCAGTACTTC.

The genes are TRBV5-6 and TRBJ2-1; D perhaps matches TRBD1 (6 bases). The CDR3 has 16 residues. The V end lost 1 base, the J end lost 5 bases, and 16 bases lay between the germline ends. The germline V gene encodes CDR1 SGHDT and CDR2 YYEEEE. CDR3 region: CASSLMIRGLHNEQFF. The CDR3, as DNA: TGTGCCAGCAGCTTGATGATCAGGGGTTTACACAATGAGCAGTTCTTC.

This clone appeared once. V usage is TRBV4-1 and J usage is TRBJ1-1; 12 bases match TRBD1. The CDR3 extends over 16 amino acids. Losses at the gene ends were 4 bases for V and 4 bases for J; bases not matched to a gene: 7. Germline loops: CDR1 MGHRA, CDR2 YSYEKL. CDR3 bases: TGCGCCAGCAGCCCGGGACAGGGGGCGTCCACCACTGAAGCTTTCTTT. Translating gives CASSPGQGASTTEAFF.

Comment on this clone: Other DNA sequences within the sample encode an identical CDR3. This rearrangement joins TRBV5-1 to TRBJ2-7; D unresolved. Germline V CDR1 and CDR2: SGHRS, YFSETQ. Trimming took off 0 bases at V and 0 bases at J, with 7 bases between the two ends. The CDR3 has 14 amino acids. CDR3 bases: TGCGCCAGCAGCTTGGCCGGCGACTCCTACGAGCAGTACTTC. Protein sequence: CASSLAGDSYEQYF.

This clone was counted between two and nine times. V is TRBV19 and J is TRBJ2-5, with TRBD1 as a possible D gene (6 bases). Germline V gives CDR1 LNHDA, CDR2 SQIVND (reference sequence). The CDR3 spans 13 residues. V dropped 7 bases and J dropped 3 bases, with 12 bases sitting between them. CDR3 DNA sequence: TGTGCCAGTACCCCTGGACAGAAAGAGACCCAGTACTTC. The encoded protein is CASTPGQKETQYF.

The chain is built from TRBV30 and TRBJ2-3; D remains ambiguous. The germline gives CDR1 GTSNPN, CDR2 SVGIG (reference sequence). The CDR3 runs 14 residues. V was pared by 4 bases and J by 4 bases, with 15 bases between. The CDR3 loop reads CAWTAKWAADTQYF. The DNA for the CDR3 is TGTGCCTGGACGGCGAAATGGGCCGCAGATACGCAGTATTTT. The whole variable domain, filled in from reference TRBV30 and TRBJ2-3, reads SQTIHQWPATLVQPVGSPLSLECTVEGTSNPNLYWYRQAAGRGLQLLFYSVGIGQISSEVPQNLSASRPQDRQFILSSKKLLLSDSGFYLCAWTAKWAADTQYFGPGTRLTVL.